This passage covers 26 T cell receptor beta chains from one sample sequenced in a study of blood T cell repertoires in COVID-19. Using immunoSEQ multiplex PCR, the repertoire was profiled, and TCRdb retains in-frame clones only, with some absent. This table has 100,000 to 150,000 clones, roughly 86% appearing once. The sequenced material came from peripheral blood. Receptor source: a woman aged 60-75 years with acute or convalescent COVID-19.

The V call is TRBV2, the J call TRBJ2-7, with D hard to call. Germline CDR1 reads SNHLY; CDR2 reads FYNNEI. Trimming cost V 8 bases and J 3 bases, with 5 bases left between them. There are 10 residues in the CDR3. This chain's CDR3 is CASSNYEQYV. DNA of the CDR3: TGTGCCAGCTCCAACTACGAGCAGTACGTC.

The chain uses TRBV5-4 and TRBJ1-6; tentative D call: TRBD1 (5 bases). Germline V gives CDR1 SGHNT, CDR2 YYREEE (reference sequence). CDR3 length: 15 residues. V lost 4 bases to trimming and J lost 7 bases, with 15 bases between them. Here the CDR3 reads CASSPGGVRNSPLHF. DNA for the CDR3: TGTGCCAGCAGCCCCGGGGGGGTAAGGAATTCACCCCTCCACTTT.

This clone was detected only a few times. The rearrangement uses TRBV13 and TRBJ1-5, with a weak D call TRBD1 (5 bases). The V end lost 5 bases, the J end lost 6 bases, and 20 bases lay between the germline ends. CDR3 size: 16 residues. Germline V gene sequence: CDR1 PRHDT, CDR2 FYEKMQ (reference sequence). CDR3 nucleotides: TGTGCCAGCAGCAGAACGCAGGGTGTGGTGGGTCAGCCCCAGCATTTT. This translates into CASSRTQGVVGQPQHF.

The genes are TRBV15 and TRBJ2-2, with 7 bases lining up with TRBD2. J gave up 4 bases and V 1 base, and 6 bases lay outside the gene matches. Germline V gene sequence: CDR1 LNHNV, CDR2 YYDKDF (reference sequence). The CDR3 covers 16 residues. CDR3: CATSRGGGRATGELFF. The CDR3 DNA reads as TGTGCCACCAGCAGAGGGGGAGGGAGAGCCACCGGGGAGCTGTTTTTT.

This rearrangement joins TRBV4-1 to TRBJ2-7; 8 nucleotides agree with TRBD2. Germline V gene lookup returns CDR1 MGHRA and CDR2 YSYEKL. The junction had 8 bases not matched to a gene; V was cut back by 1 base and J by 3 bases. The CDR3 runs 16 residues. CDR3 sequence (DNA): TGCGCCAGCAGCCAAGTGAAGACTAGCGCCTACTACGAGCAGTACGTC. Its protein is CASSQVKTSAYYEQYV.

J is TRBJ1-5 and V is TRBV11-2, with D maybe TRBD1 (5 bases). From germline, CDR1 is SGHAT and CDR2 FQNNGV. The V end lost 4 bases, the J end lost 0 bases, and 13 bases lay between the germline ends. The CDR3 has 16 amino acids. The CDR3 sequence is CASSSGRGSSNQPQHF. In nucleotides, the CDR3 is TGTGCCAGCAGCTCTGGGCGGGGCTCTAGCAATCAGCCCCAGCATTTT.

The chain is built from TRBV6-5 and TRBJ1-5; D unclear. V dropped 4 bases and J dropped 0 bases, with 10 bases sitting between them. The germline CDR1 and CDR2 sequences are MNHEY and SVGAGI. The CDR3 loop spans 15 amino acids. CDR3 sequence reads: CASSSGMYSNQPQHF. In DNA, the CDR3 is TGTGCCAGCAGTTCCGGGATGTATAGCAATCAGCCCCAGCATTTT.

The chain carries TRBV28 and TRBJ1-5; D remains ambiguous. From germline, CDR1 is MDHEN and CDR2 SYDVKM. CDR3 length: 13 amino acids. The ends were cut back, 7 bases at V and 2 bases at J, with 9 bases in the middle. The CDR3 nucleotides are TGTGCCAGCATCGGGAGGGGCAATCAGCCCCAGCATTTT. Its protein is CASIGRGNQPQHF.

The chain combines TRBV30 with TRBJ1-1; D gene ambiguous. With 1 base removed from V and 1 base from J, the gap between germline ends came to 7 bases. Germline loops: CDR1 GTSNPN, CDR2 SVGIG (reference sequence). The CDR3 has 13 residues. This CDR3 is CAWSGVRNTEAFF. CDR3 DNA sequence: TGTGCCTGGAGTGGTGTCCGGAACACTGAAGCTTTCTTT.

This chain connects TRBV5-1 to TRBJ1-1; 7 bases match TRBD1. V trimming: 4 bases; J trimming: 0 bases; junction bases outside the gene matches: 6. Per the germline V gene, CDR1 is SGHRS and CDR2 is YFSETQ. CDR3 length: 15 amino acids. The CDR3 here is CASSPEDRVNTEAFF. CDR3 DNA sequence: TGCGCCAGCAGCCCGGAAGACAGGGTGAACACTGAAGCTTTCTTT.

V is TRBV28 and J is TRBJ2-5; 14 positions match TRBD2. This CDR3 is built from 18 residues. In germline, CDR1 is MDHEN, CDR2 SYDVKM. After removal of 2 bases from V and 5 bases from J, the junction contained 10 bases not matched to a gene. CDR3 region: CASSLTLRLAGGRETQYF. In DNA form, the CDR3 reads TGTGCCAGCAGTTTAACCCTCAGACTAGCGGGAGGGCGGGAGACCCAGTACTTC.

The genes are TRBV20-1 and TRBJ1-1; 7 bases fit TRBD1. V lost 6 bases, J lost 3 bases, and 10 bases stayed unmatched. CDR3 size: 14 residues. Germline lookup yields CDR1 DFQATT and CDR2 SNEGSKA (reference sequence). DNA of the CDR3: TGCAGTGCCAGTTTCCAGGGGGGTTACACTGAAGCTTTCTTT. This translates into CSASFQGGYTEAFF.

CDR3 region: CAYQAGDQYEQYV. The CDR3 DNA sequence: TGTGCCTATCAAGCGGGAGACCAATACGAGCAGTACGTC. This rearrangement joins TRBV10-3 to TRBJ2-7; 8 bases agree with TRBD2. After removal of 11 bases from V and 4 bases from J, the junction contained 10 bases not matched to a gene. The CDR3 has 13 residues. Germline V gene lookup returns CDR1 ENHRY and CDR2 SYGVKD.

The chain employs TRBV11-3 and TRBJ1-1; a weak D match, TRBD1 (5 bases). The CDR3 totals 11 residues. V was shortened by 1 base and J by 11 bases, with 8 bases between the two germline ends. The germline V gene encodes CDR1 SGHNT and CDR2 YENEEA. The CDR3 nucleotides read TGTGCCAGCAGCTTAGGACAGAAGGCTTTCTTT. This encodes CASSLGQKAFF. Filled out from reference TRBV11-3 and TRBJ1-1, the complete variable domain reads EAGVVQSPRYKIIEKKQPVAFWCNPISGHNTLYWYLQNLGQGPELLIRYENEEAVDDSQLPKDRFSAERLKGVDSTLKIQPAELGDSAVYLCASSLGQKAFFGQGTRLTVV.

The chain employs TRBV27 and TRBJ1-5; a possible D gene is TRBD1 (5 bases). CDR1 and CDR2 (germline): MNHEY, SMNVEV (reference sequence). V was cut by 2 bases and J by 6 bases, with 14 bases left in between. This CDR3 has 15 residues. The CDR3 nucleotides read TGTGCCAGCAGTTTAAGGGTGACAGCAGGTCAGCCCCAGCATTTT. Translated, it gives CASSLRVTAGQPQHF.

The CDR3 protein is CASSFIAGVTYNEQFF. For the CDR3, the DNA is TGTGCCAGCAGCTTCATAGCGGGGGTAACCTACAATGAGCAGTTCTTC. The rearrangement uses TRBV11-3 and TRBJ2-1, with 9 bases fitting TRBD2. The ends lost 3 bases at V and 2 bases at J; junction bases unmatched: 5. The length of the CDR3 is 16 residues. The germline gives CDR1 SGHNT, CDR2 YENEEA.

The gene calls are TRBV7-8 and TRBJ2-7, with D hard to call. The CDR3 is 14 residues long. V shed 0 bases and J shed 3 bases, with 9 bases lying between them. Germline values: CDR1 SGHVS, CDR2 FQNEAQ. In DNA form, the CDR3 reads TGTGCCAGCAGCTTAGCTGGGCTGAACTACGAGCAGTACTTC. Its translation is CASSLAGLNYEQYF. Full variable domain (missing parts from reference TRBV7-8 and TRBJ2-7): GAGVSQSPRYKVAKRGQDVALRCDPISGHVSLFWYQQALGQGPEFLTYFQNEAQLDKSGLPSDRFFAERPEGSVSTLKIQRTQQEDSAVYLCASSLAGLNYEQYFGPGTRLTVT.

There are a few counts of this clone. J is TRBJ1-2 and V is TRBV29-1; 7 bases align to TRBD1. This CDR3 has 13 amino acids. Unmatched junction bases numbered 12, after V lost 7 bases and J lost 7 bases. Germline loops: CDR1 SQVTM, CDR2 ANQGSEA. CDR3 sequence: CSASQGGKVGYTF. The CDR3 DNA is TGCAGCGCCTCTCAGGGGGGAAAAGTTGGCTACACCTTC.

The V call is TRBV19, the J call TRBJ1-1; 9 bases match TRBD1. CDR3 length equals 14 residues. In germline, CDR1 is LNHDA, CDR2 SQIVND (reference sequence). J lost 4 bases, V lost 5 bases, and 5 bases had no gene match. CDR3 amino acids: CASSWTGDGTEAFF. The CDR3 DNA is TGTGCCAGTAGTTGGACAGGGGATGGCACTGAAGCTTTCTTT. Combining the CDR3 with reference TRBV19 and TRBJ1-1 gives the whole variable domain DGGITQSPKYLFRKEGQNVTLSCEQNLNHDAMYWYRQDPGQGLRLIYYSQIVNDFQKGDIAEGYSVSREKKESFPLTVTSAQKNPTAFYLCASSWTGDGTEAFFGQGTRLTVV.

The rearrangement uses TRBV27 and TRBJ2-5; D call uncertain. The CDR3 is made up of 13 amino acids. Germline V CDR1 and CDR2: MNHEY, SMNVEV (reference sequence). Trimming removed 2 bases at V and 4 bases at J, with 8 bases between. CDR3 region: CASSLGPRETQYF. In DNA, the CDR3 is TGTGCCAGCAGTTTAGGCCCACGAGAGACCCAGTACTTC.

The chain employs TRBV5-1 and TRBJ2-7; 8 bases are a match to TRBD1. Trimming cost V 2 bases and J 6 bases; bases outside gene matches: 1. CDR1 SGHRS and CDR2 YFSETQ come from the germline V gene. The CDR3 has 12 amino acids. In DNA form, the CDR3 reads TGCGCCAGCAGCTTAACAGGGGGCGAGCAGTACGTC. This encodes CASSLTGGEQYV.

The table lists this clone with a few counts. CDR3 bases: TGTGCCAGCAGCCATATTAGCTCCTACAATGAGCAGTTCTTC. Translating it yields CASSHISSYNEQFF. The rearrangement links TRBV5-4 to TRBJ2-1; no clear D. CDR1 is SGHNT, CDR2 YYREEE, per germline (reference sequence). Trimming took 4 bases from V and 0 from J, leaving 8 bases between them. There are 14 residues in the CDR3. The full variable domain, rest sourced from reference TRBV5-4 and TRBJ2-1, is ETGVTQSPTHLIKTRGQQVTLRCSSQSGHNTVSWYQQALGQGPQFIFQYYREEENGRGNFPPRFSGLQFPNYSSELNVNALELDDSALYLCASSHISSYNEQFFGPGTRLTVL.

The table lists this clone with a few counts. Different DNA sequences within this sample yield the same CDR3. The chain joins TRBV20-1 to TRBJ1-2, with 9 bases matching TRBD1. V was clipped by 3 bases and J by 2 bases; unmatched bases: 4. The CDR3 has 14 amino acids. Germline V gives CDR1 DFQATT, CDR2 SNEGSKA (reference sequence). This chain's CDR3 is CSASGGQGNYGYTF. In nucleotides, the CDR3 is TGCAGTGCTAGTGGGGGACAGGGCAACTATGGCTACACCTTC.

The CDR3 nucleotides are TGTGCCAGCAGTGAAACGACGGACTACACCGGGGAGCTGTTTTTT. Encoded protein: CASSETTDYTGELFF. This sequence joins TRBV28 and TRBJ2-2, with D perhaps matching TRBD2 (5 bases). The CDR3 is 15 residues long. The V end lost 5 bases, the J end lost 3 bases, and 13 bases lay between the germline ends. Per germline, CDR1 MDHEN and CDR2 SYDVKM.

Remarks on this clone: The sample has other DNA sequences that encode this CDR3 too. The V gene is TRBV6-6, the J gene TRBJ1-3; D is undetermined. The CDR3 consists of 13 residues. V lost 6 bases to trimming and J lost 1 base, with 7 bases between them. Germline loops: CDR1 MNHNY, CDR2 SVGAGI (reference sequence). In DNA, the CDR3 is TGTGCCAGCAGCCGGGGATCTGGAAACACCATATATTTT. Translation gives CASSRGSGNTIYF.

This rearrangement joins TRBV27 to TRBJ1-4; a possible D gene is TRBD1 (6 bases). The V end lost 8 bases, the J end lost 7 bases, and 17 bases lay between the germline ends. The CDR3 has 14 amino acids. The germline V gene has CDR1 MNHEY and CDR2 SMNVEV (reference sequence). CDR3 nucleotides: TGTGCCAGCTCGCCCCAGGGGAGCGTTGAAAAACTGTTTTTT. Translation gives CASSPQGSVEKLFF.